This entry is about one T cell receptor beta chain. Healthy donors acted as controls, with matching for age and sex. The CDR3 runs 15 residues. The J segment lost 3 bases and the V segment lost 4 bases, leaving 7 bases of the junction unmatched. The germline V gene encodes CDR1 LGHDT and CDR2 YNNKEL (reference sequence). RNA amounts of about 0.5 to 1 ug underwent reverse transcription with random hexamers. By means of immunoSEQ multiplex PCR, TCR beta CDR3 spanning 54 Vbeta and 13 Jbeta underwent amplification. One entry per CDR3 protein results from TCRdb running MiXCR on the immunoSEQ multiplex PCR reads. The sample has 150,000 to 200,000 distinct CDR3 sequences, approximately 92% seen once. The sample belongs to a study of CD8 T cells in Susac syndrome.

This receptor was identified in a human donor in good health. The V and J genes are TRBV3-1 and TRBJ2-3; 7 bases line up with TRBD2. The sample was CD4+ T cells from PBMCs. CDR3 residues: CASSLSSGRTDTQYF. As DNA, the CDR3 is TGTGCCAGCAGCCTGTCTAGCGGTAGGACAGATACGCAGTATTTT.